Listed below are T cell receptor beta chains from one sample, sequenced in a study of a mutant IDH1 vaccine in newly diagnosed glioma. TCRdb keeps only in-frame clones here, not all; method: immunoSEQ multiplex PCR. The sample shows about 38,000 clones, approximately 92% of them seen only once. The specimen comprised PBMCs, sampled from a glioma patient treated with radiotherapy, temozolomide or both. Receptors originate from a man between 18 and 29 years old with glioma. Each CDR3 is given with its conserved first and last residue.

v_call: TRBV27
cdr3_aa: CASSRTGGAPGTEAFF

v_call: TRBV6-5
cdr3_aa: CHVIGGTEAFF

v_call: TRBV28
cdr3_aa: CASTLGGSDTQYF

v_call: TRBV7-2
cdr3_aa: CASSLEFTVETQYF

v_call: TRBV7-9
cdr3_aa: CASSSPLNTGELFF

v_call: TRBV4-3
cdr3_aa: CASSQDSPGGAGEQYF

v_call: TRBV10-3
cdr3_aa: CAISAPRGGSNTEAFF

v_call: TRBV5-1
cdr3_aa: CASSLSRAGTDTQYF

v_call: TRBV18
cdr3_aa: CASSPTQGTYEQYF

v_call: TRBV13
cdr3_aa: CASSSRLAGWSETQYF

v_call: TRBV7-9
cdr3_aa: CASSPRGPDTQYF

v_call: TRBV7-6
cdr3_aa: CASSSGGRTYTEAFF

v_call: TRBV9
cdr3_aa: CASSTGAVVSPLHF

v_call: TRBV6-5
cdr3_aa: CASSDGVYGYTF

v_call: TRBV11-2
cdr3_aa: CASSPTRVHEAFF

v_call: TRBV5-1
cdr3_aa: CATSMGRAMNTGELFF

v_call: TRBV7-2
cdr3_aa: CASSSPFTGELFF

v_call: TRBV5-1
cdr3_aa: CASSLARTPKNIQYF

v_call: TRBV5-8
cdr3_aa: CASSLISRQTGNTIYF

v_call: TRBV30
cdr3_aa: CAWSPLRGTGIGYTF

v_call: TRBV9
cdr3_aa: CASSVGSRGEAFF

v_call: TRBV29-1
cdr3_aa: CSVISHAGEQYF

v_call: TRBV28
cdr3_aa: CASSFSGTLSYGYTF